Listed here are 18 T cell receptor beta chains from one sample, sequenced in a study of T-cell reconstitution after alpha-beta-depleted transplantation in children. Molecular barcoding with unique molecular identifiers was used for the TCRbeta library. One entry per CDR3 protein, called by TCRdb with MiXCR from the PCR reads. The sample carries fewer than 250,000 distinct CDR3 sequences, around 8% recorded once. Sequencing used PBMCs, mostly from graft donor cells, obtained 180 days after TCRalphabeta/CD19-depleted stem cell transplant. The receptors stem from a male patient between 5 and 17 years old who had a stem cell transplant for acute lymphoblastic leukemia, so the T cells may come from the graft donor.

This clonotype was picked up many times. The V and J genes are TRBV4-3 and TRBJ2-2; 9 positions agree with TRBD2. After removal of 4 bases from V and 6 bases from J, the junction contained 3 bases not matched to a gene. CDR3 length: 14 amino acids. The germline V gene encodes CDR1 LGHNA and CDR2 YSLEER. CDR3 DNA sequence: TGCGCCAGCAGCCTTAGGACTAGCGCCGGGGAGCTGTTTTTT. Amino acid sequence: CASSLRTSAGELFF.

The table lists this clonotype with many counts. This chain joins TRBV25-1 and TRBJ1-2; D unresolved. Germline-derived CDR1 and CDR2 are MGHDK and SYGVNS. This CDR3 contains 12 residues. V was cut by 4 bases and J by 4 bases, with 7 bases left in between. The CDR3 DNA reads as TGTGCCAGCAGTGCTGGGCTCTATGGCTACACCTTC. Protein: CASSAGLYGYTF.

This clonotype was picked up many times. CDR3 amino acids: CAIRIGQGADTEAFF. As DNA, the CDR3 is TGTGCCATCAGGATCGGACAGGGGGCAGACACTGAAGCTTTCTTT. This chain uses TRBV10-3 with TRBJ1-1; 11 bases agree with TRBD1. CDR3 length: 15 amino acids. After removal of 6 bases from V and 3 bases from J, the junction contained 6 bases not matched to a gene. Germline CDR1 and CDR2: ENHRY and SYGVKD.

This clonotype was detected ten times or more. The chain combines TRBV28 with TRBJ2-7; 9 bases are a match to TRBD1. Germline trimming cut 4 bases from V and 5 bases from J; bases unmatched to any gene: 9. Looked up from germline, CDR1 is MDHEN and CDR2 is SYDVKM. The CDR3 consists of 15 residues. CDR3 loop: CASSSAGTGRNEQYF. CDR3 nucleotide sequence: TGTGCCAGCAGTTCCGCCGGGACAGGGAGGAACGAGCAGTACTTC.

The sample holds many counts of this clonotype. V usage is TRBV12-3 or TRBV12-4 and J usage is TRBJ1-1, with 9 bases aligning to TRBD1. The CDR3 has 14 amino acids. The V and J ends lost 5 bases and 5 bases, in that order; junction bases with no gene match: 6. The CDR3 nucleotides are TGTGCCAGCAGTGCTCGACAGGGGGGAACTGAAGCTTTCTTT. Protein product: CASSARQGGTEAFF.

The V and J genes are TRBV11-1 and TRBJ2-6; the match to TRBD1 covers 8 bases. The CDR3 runs to 20 residues. Germline-derived CDR1 and CDR2 are SGHAT and FQDESV (reference sequence). Trimming removed 5 bases from V and 0 bases from J; junction bases left unmatched: 15. The CDR3 nucleotides are TGTGCCAGCAGCATCCACAGGGGGACCCCTCTAATCTCTGGGGCCAACGTCCTGACTTTC. Translating gives CASSIHRGTPLISGANVLTF.

This clonotype was seen repeatedly, ten times or more. CDR3 nucleotide sequence: TGTGCCAGCAGGCCTACGGGACAGGGCGCCAAAAACATTCAGTACTTC. It yields the protein CASRPTGQGAKNIQYF. The chain uses TRBV12-3 or TRBV12-4 and TRBJ2-4; TRBD1 matches at 9 bases. The CDR3 has 16 residues. V was pared by 6 bases and J by 1 base, with 7 bases of the junction left unmatched.

This clonotype came up many times. This chain links TRBV29-1 with TRBJ2-3; unclear D gene. The CDR3 consists of 12 residues. The germline V gene encodes CDR1 SQVTM and CDR2 ANQGSEA. Trimming took 6 bases from V and 4 from J, leaving 11 bases between them. The CDR3 loop reads CSVGPAADTQYF. For the CDR3, the DNA is TGCAGCGTCGGACCGGCGGCAGATACGCAGTATTTT.

The J gene is TRBJ2-7, the V gene TRBV18, with D perhaps TRBD1 (6 bases). V gave up 3 bases and J gave up 10 bases, with 31 bases separating them. Germline lookup yields CDR1 KGHSH and CDR2 LQKENI. The CDR3 consists of 18 residues. As DNA, the CDR3 is TGTGCCAGCTCACCCCCTAACAGGGCCCAATCGACTCCAGGAAATCAGTACTTC. Its translation is CASSPPNRAQSTPGNQYF. Full variable domain (rest looked up from reference TRBV18 and TRBJ2-7): NAGVMQNPRHLVRRRGQEARLRCSPMKGHSHVYWYRQLPEEGLKFMVYLQKENIIDESGMPKERFSAEFPKEGPSILRIQQVVRGDSAAYFCASSPPNRAQSTPGNQYFGPGTRLTVT.

This clonotype was detected ten times or more. The chain combines TRBV9 with TRBJ1-2, with 7 bases matching TRBD1. The CDR3 runs 14 residues. Germline loops: CDR1 SGDLS, CDR2 YYNGEE. V lost 4 bases, J lost 5 bases, and 8 bases stayed unmatched. The CDR3 DNA sequence: TGTGCCAGCAGCTTCCGACAGGGCTCTTATGGCTACACCTTC. Its translation is CASSFRQGSYGYTF.

This clonotype came up a few times. The chain combines TRBV20-1 with TRBJ2-7, with 7 nucleotides matching TRBD1. The ends lost 4 bases at V and 6 bases at J; junction bases unmatched: 18. The CDR3 is 16 residues long. Per germline, CDR1 DFQATT and CDR2 SNEGSKA (reference sequence). The CDR3 DNA reads TGCAGTGCTATTGGATTATTTAGACAGGGAAGAAGCGAGCAGTACTTC. Translated: CSAIGLFRQGRSEQYF.

This clonotype occurred many times. The genes are TRBV30 and TRBJ1-5; unclear D gene. V was cut by 2 bases and J by 7 bases, with 12 bases left in between. Germline CDR1 reads GTSNPN; CDR2 reads SVGIG (reference sequence). The CDR3 covers 13 residues. The CDR3 DNA follows: TGTGCCTGGAGTTCCCAGCCGGCGCAGCCCCAGCATTTT. The encoded protein is CAWSSQPAQPQHF.

This clonotype was seen ten or more times. V usage is TRBV20-1 and J usage is TRBJ1-6; D is undetermined. V lost 1 base to trimming and J lost 9 bases, with 4 bases between them. Germline CDR1 and CDR2: DFQATT and SNEGSKA (reference sequence). CDR3 length: 11 amino acids. Here the CDR3 DNA reads TGCAGTGCTAGAGGGAGTTCACCCCTCCACTTT. Amino acids: CSARGSSPLHF.

This clonotype was observed many times. The chain uses TRBV9 and TRBJ2-5, with 8 positions matching TRBD1. The CDR3 is 15 amino acids. From germline, CDR1 is SGDLS and CDR2 YYNGEE. Unmatched junction bases numbered 7, after V lost 2 bases and J lost 4 bases. The CDR3 nucleotides read TGTGCCAGCAGCGTGGGCAGGGGGCTAGGAGAGACCCAGTACTTC. It encodes CASSVGRGLGETQYF.

Notes on this clonotype: Possible read error: a much larger clone is one base away. The chain combines TRBV6-5 with TRBJ1-2; D might be TRBD1 (6 bases). Germline CDR1 and CDR2: MNHEY and SVGAGI. This CDR3 has 11 residues. Trimming took 4 bases from V and 10 from J, leaving 10 bases between them. CDR3 in DNA: TGTGCCAGCAGTTCCCAGGGGACCTACACCTTC. Its protein product is CASSSQGTYTF.

Details on this clonotype: Possible read error: a much larger clone is one base away. The chain combines TRBV9 with TRBJ2-1; tentatively, D is TRBD1 or TRBD2 (6 bases each). This CDR3 contains 16 residues. Germline CDR1 and CDR2: SGDLS and YYNGEE. Trimming left V 0 bases short and J 3 bases short, with 13 bases between. In nucleotides, the CDR3 is TGTGCCAGCAGCGTAGAGGGGGGCCCGCTCTACAATGAGCAGTTCTTC. Translation gives CASSVEGGPLYNEQFF.

This clonotype was picked up many times. The chain is built from TRBV2 and TRBJ1-2; no clear D. Germline CDR1 SNHLY, CDR2 FYNNEI. V was shortened by 7 bases and J by 0 bases, with 12 bases between the two germline ends. CDR3 length equals 14 residues. The CDR3 protein is CASTTQSPNYGYTF. CDR3 sequence (DNA): TGTGCCAGCACCACACAGAGTCCTAACTATGGCTACACCTTC.

The V and J genes are TRBV7-1 and TRBJ1-5; D might be TRBD1 (5 bases). TRBV7-1 is an open reading frame, and its role is uncertain. The CDR3 loop spans 17 amino acids. V dropped 11 bases and J dropped 5 bases, with 28 bases sitting between them. In DNA, the CDR3 is TGTGCCTTCACCTCCGCGACGGGACCCCTTAGGGATCAGCCCCAGCATTTT. It specifies CAFTSATGPLRDQPQHF.